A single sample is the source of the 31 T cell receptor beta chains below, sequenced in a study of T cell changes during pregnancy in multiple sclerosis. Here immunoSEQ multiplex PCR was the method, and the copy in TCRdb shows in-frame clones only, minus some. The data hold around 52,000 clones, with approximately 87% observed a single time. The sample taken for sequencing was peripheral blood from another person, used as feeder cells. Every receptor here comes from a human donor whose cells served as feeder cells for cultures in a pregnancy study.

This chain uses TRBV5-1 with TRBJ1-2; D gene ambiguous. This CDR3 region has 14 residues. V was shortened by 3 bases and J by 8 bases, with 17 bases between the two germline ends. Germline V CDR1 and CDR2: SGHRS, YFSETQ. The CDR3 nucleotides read TGCGCCAGCAGCTACGGGCTACCGGGCGAGGGCTACACCTTC. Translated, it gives CASSYGLPGEGYTF.

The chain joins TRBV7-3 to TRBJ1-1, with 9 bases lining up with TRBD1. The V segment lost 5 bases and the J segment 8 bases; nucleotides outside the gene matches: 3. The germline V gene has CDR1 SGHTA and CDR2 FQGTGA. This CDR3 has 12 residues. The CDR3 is CASSPGQGEAFF. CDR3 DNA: TGTGCCAGCAGCCCGGGACAGGGAGAAGCTTTCTTT.

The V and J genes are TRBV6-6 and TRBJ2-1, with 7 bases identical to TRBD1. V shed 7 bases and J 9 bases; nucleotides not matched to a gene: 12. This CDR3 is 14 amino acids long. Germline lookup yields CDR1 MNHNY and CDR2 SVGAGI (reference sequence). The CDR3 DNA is TGTGCCAGCACCAAACTAGGGACAGAGGGTGAGCAGTTCTTC. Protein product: CASTKLGTEGEQFF.

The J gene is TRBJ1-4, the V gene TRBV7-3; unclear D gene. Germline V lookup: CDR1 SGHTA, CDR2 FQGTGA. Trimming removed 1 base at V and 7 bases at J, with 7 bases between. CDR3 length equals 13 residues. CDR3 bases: TGTGCCAGCAGCTTAAGAGAGGGTGAAAAACTGTTTTTT. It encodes CASSLREGEKLFF.

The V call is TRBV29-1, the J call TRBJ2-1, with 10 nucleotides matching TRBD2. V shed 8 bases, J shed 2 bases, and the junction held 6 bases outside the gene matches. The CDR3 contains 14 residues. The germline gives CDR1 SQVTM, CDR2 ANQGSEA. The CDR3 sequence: CSLQRGGAYNEQFF. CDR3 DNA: TGCAGCCTACAGCGGGGGGGCGCCTACAATGAGCAGTTCTTC.

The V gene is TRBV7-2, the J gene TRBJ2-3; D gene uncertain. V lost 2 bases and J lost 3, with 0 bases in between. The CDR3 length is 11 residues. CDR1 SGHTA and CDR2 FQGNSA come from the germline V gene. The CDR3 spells CASSLTDTQYF. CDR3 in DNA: TGTGCCAGCAGCTTAACAGATACGCAGTATTTT.

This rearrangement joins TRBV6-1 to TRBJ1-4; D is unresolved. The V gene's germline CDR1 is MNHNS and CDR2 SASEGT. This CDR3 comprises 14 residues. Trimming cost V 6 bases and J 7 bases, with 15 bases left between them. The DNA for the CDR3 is TGTGCCAGCAGCCCTAATATGATGAGTGAAAAACTGTTTTTT. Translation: CASSPNMMSEKLFF.

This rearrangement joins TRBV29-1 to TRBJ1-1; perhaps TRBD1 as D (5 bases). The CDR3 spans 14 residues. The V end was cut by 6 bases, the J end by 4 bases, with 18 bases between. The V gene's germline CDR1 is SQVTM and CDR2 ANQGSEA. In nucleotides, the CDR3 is TGCAGCGTGGTTGAGGGGTCGGGCTCCACTGAAGCTTTCTTT. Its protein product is CSVVEGSGSTEAFF.

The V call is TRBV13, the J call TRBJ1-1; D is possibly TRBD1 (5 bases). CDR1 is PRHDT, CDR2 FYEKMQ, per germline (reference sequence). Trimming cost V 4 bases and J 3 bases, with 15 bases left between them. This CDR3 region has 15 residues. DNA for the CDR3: TGTGCCAGCAGCTGGACCGGGGAGGGGCACACTGAAGCTTTCTTT. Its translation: CASSWTGEGHTEAFF.

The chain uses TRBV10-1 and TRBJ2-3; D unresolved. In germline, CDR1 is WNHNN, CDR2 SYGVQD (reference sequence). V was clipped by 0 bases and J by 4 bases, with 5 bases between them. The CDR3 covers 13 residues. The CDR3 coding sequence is TGCGCCAGCAGTGAGTCTAGGGCAGATACGCAGTATTTT. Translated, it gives CASSESRADTQYF.

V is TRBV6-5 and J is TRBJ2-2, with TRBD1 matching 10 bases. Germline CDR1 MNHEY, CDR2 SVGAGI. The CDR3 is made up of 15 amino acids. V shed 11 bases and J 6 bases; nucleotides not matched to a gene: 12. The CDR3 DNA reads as TGTGCCGTATCTCCGGGGGACAGGGGAGCCGGGGAGCTGTTTTTT. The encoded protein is CAVSPGDRGAGELFF.

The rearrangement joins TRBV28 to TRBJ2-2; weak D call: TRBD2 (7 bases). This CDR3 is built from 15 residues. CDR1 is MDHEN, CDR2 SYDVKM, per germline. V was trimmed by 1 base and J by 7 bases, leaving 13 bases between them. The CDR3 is CASSLSGGRIGELFF. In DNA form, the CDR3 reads TGTGCCAGCAGTTTATCCGGGGGGCGCATCGGGGAGCTGTTTTTT.

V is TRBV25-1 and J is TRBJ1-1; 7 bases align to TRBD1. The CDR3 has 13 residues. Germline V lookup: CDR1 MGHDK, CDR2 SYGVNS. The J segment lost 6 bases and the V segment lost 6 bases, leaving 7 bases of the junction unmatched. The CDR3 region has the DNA TGTGCCAGCAGCCGGGGAGGGGGCTCTGAAGCTTTCTTT. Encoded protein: CASSRGGGSEAFF.

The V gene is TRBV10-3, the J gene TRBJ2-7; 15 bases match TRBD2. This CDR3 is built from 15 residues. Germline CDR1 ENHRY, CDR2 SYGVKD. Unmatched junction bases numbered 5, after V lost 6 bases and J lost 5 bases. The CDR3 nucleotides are TGTGCCATCAGGGGGACTAGCGGGAGGACTAACGAGCAGTACTTC. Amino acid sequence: CAIRGTSGRTNEQYF.

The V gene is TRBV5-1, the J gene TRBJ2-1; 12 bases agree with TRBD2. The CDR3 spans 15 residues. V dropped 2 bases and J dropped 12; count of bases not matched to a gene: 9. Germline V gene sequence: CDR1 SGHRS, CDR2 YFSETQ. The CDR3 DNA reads TGCGCCAGCAGCTTCCTAGCGGGGGGGCGGCCTGGGCAGTTCTTC. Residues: CASSFLAGGRPGQFF.

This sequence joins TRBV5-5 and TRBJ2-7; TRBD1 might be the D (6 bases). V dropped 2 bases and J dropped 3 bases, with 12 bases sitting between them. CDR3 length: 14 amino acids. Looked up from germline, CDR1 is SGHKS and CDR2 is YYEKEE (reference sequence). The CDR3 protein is CASSLRQGFYEQYF. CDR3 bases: TGTGCCAGCAGCTTACGCCAGGGGTTCTACGAGCAGTACTTC. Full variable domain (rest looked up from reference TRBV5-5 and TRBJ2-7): DAGVTQSPTHLIKTRGQQVTLRCSPISGHKSVSWYQQVLGQGPQFIFQYYEKEERGRGNFPDRFSARQFPNYSSELNVNALLLGDSALYLCASSLRQGFYEQYFGPGTRLTVT.

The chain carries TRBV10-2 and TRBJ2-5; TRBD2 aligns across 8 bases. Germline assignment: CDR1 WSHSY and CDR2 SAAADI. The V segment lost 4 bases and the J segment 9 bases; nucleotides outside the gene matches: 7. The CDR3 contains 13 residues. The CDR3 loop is CASSVYGGAAQYF. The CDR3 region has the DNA TGCGCCAGCAGTGTTTACGGGGGGGCCGCCCAGTACTTC.

CDR3 residues: CASGFEGGGGEAGELFF. In DNA, the CDR3 is TGTGCCAGCGGATTTGAAGGGGGAGGTGGTGAGGCCGGGGAGCTGTTTTTT. J is TRBJ2-2 and V is TRBV5-4; either TRBD1 or TRBD2 may supply D (6 bases each). The CDR3 is 17 residues long. Trimming shortened V by 7 bases and J by 6 bases, and 25 bases separated the two germline ends. Germline CDR1 reads SGHNT; CDR2 reads YYREEE (reference sequence).

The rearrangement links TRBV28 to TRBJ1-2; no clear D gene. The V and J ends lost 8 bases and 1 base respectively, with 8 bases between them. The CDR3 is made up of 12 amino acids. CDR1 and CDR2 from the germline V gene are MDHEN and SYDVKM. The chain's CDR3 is CASAGNNYGYTF. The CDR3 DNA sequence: TGTGCCAGCGCTGGCAATAACTATGGCTACACCTTC.

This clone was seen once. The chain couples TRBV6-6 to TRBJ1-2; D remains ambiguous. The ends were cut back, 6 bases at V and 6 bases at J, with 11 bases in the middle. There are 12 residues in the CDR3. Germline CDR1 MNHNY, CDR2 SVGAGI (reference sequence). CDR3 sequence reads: CASSPTFDGYTF. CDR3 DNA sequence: TGTGCCAGCAGCCCCACATTCGATGGCTACACCTTC.

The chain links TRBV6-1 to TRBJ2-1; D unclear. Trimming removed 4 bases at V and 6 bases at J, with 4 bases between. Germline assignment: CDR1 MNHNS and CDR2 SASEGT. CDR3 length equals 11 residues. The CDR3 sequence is CASSAFNEQFF. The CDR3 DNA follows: TGTGCCAGCAGTGCCTTCAATGAGCAGTTCTTC.

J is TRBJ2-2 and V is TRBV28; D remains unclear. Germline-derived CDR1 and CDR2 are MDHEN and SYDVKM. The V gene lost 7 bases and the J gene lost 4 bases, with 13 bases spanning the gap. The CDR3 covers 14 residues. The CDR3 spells CASIGVSTTGELFF. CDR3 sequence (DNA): TGTGCCAGCATTGGGGTCTCGACCACCGGGGAGCTGTTTTTT.

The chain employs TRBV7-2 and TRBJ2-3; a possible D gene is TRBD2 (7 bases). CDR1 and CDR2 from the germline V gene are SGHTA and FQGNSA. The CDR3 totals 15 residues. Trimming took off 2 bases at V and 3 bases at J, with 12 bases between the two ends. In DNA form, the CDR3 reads TGTGCCAGCAGCTTAAGGGGGGGCTGGACAGATACGCAGTATTTT. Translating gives CASSLRGGWTDTQYF.

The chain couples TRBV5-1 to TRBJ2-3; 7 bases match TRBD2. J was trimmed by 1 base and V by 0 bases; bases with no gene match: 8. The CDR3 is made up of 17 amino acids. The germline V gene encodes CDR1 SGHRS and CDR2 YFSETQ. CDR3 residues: CASSLEVLLAGTDTQYF. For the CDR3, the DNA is TGCGCCAGCAGCTTGGAAGTGTTGCTAGCGGGCACAGATACGCAGTATTTT.

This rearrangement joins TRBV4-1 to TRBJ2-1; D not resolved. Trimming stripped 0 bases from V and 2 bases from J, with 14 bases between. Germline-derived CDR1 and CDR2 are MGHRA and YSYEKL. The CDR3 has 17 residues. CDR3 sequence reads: CASSQDMASGTYNEQFF. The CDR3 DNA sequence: TGCGCCAGCAGCCAAGATATGGCTAGTGGTACCTACAATGAGCAGTTCTTC.

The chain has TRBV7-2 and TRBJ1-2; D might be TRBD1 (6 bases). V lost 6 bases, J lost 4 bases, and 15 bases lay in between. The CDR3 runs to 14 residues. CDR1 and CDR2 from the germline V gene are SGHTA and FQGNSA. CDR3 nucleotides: TGTGCCAGCAGGGGCGTACAGGGCGGCTATGGCTACACCTTC. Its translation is CASRGVQGGYGYTF.

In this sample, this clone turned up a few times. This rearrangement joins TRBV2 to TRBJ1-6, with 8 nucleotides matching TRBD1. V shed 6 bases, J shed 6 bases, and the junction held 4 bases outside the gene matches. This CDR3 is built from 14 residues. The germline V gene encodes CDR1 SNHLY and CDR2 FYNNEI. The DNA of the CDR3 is TGTGCCAGCAGAAAGGACAGGGCTAATTCACCCCTCCACTTT. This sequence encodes CASRKDRANSPLHF.

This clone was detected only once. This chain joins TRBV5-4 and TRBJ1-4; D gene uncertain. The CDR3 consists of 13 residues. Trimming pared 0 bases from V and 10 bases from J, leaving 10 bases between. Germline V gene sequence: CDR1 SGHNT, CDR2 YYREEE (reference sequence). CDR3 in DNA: TGTGCCAGCAGCTTGGCCGGGCCGGGAAAACTGTTTTTT. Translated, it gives CASSLAGPGKLFF.

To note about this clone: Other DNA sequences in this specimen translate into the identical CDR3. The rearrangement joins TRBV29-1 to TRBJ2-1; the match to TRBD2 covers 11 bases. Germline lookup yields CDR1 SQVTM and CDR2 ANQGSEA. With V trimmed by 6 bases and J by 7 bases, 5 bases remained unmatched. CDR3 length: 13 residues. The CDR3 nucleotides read TGCAGCGTCGTGGGACTAGCGGAAAATGAGCAGTTCTTC. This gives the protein CSVVGLAENEQFF.

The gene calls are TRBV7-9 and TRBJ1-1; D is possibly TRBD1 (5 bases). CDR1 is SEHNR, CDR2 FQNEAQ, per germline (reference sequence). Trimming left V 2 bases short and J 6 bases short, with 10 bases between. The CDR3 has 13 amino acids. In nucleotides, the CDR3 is TGTGCCAGCAGCTTAAGGGGAACCCCTGAAGCTTTCTTT. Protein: CASSLRGTPEAFF.

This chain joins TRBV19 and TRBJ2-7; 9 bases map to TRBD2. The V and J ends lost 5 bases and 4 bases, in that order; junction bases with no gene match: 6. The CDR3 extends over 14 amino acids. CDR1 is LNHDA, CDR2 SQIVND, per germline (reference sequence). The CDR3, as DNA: TGTGCCAGTAGTCGTAGCGGGAGTTTATACGAGCAGTACTTC. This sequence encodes CASSRSGSLYEQYF.